One T cell receptor (beta chain) is described in this entry. This entry belongs to a study of blood T cell repertoires in COVID-19. Generated by immunoSEQ multiplex PCR, the TCRdb table keeps only in-frame clones and is missing some. The sample consists of fewer than 400,000 clones, over 75% of them appearing once. The sequenced material came from PBMCs or T cells enriched from blood (not recorded which). The source is a man between 25 and 39 years old who had recovered from COVID-19.

For the CDR3, the DNA is TGTGCCAGCAGCCAAGAGGGGAGGGATTATGGCTACACCTTC. Its protein product is CASSQEGRDYGYTF. V usage is TRBV14 and J usage is TRBJ1-2; D gene uncertain. The V and J ends lost 0 bases and 5 bases respectively, with 10 bases between them. Germline CDR1 SGHDN, CDR2 FVKESK. CDR3 length: 14 amino acids.